Sequencing of this TCR beta chain was carried out in a study of T cell changes during pregnancy in multiple sclerosis. Data came from immunoSEQ multiplex PCR; TCRdb stores just in-frame clones and leaves some out. The sample holds some 94,000 clones, 92% seen once. The source was peripheral blood, collected in the first trimester of pregnancy. This TCR was sampled from a female donor with multiple sclerosis, enrolled in a pregnancy study.

CDR3 residues: CAIRPGLAETDTQYF. The CDR3, as DNA: TGTGCCATCAGGCCGGGACTAGCGGAAACAGATACGCAGTATTTT. This chain links TRBV10-3 with TRBJ2-3; 11 bases fit TRBD2. V was pared by 6 bases and J by 3 bases, with 5 bases of the junction left unmatched. Germline CDR1 reads ENHRY; CDR2 reads SYGVKD. The CDR3 totals 15 residues.